The 22 T cell receptor beta chains given below trace back to one sample, sequenced in a study of T cell repertoires in cytomegalovirus infection. TCRdb redid the calling of the reads with MiXCR, one entry per CDR3 protein. Of some 390,000 distinct CDR3 sequences listed, 15% to 20% were seen once; the top ten hold about 10%. Material for sequencing was PBMCs. The receptor source for this set is a human donor in good health (CMV status not recorded). Some clones in this sample may be carry-over from other donors' samples.

In this sample, this clonotype turned up many times. The V and J genes are TRBV7-2 and TRBJ2-3, with 7 bases that match TRBD1. The CDR3 is 14 residues long. With V trimmed by 8 bases and J by 3 bases, 8 bases remained unmatched. Germline lookup yields CDR1 SGHTA and CDR2 FQGNSA. In nucleotides, the CDR3 is TGTGCCAGCGGCCAGGACAGGAATACAGATACGCAGTATTTT. It is translated as CASGQDRNTDTQYF.

DNA of the CDR3: TGTGCCAGAAGCAGCCGGGAATCACCCCTCCACTTT. This sequence encodes CARSSRESPLHF. This rearrangement joins TRBV5-3 to TRBJ1-6; D call uncertain. TRBV5-3 is sorted into the ORF group, with uncertain function. Trimming took off 4 bases at V and 10 bases at J, with 9 bases between the two ends. CDR3 length: 12 residues.

This chain connects TRBV6-2 or TRBV6-3 to TRBJ1-2; a possible D gene is TRBD1 (5 bases). CDR3 size: 15 residues. Trimming pared 0 bases from V and 8 bases from J, leaving 16 bases between. The germline V gene encodes CDR1 MNHEY and CDR2 SVGEGT. The CDR3, as DNA: TGTGCCAGCAGTTACTCTGGGACGGACGGCCGGGGCTACACCTTC. Its translation is CASSYSGTDGRGYTF.

This clonotype was detected a few times. For the CDR3, the DNA is TGTGCCAGTAGTATCACAGGGGGTTGGGAAGAGACCCAGTACTTC. As protein: CASSITGGWEETQYF. The chain employs TRBV19 and TRBJ2-5; TRBD1 matches at 8 bases. V lost 3 bases, J lost 3 bases, and 6 bases stayed unmatched. Looked up from germline, CDR1 is LNHDA and CDR2 is SQIVND (reference sequence). The CDR3 runs 15 residues.

This clonotype has at least ten counts. The rearrangement joins TRBV11-2 to TRBJ1-1; unclear D gene. The V gene's germline CDR1 is SGHAT and CDR2 FQNNGV. The CDR3 runs to 18 residues. The ends were cut back, 6 bases at V and 6 bases at J, with 29 bases in the middle. CDR3 in amino acids: CASRPGLIGPTPNAEAFF. CDR3 in DNA: TGTGCCAGCAGGCCCGGGTTAATCGGGCCGACCCCAAACGCTGAAGCTTTCTTT.

This clonotype was observed a few times. The CDR3 reads CASSLASGGTGELFF. Here the CDR3 DNA reads TGTGCCAGCAGCTTAGCTAGCGGGGGCACCGGGGAGCTGTTTTTT. The J gene is TRBJ2-2, the V gene TRBV7-2; 9 positions match TRBD2. The germline V gene encodes CDR1 SGHTA and CDR2 FQGNSA. J gave up 4 bases and V 0 bases, and 0 bases lay outside the gene matches. CDR3 length: 15 residues.

This sequence joins TRBV12-3 or TRBV12-4 and TRBJ2-2; 8 nucleotides match TRBD1. Unmatched junction bases numbered 8, after V lost 1 base and J lost 10 bases. The CDR3 runs 15 residues. Written as DNA, the CDR3 is TGTGCCAGCAGTTTAGGGACAGGGCAGGCGGAGGAGCTGTTTTTT. Translating it yields CASSLGTGQAEELFF.

This clonotype came up a few times. The chain couples TRBV27 to TRBJ2-7; D is ambiguous. The CDR3 is 15 amino acids. Germline V gene lookup returns CDR1 MNHEY and CDR2 SMNVEV (reference sequence). V lost 2 bases to trimming and J lost 4 bases, with 15 bases between them. CDR3 protein: CASSLKARASYEQYF. The CDR3 coding sequence is TGTGCCAGCAGTTTAAAAGCCCGGGCCTCGTACGAGCAGTACTTC.

This clonotype has only a few counts. V is TRBV28 and J is TRBJ1-3; no firm D call. CDR3 length: 15 amino acids. CDR1 is MDHEN and CDR2 is SYDVKM in the germline V gene. V was cut by 8 bases and J by 0 bases, with 14 bases left in between. The DNA of the CDR3 is TGTGCCAGCTCTCGCCCCCCGGCCTCTGGAAACACCATATATTTT. Protein sequence: CASSRPPASGNTIYF.

This clonotype was seen at least ten times. J is TRBJ2-2 and V is TRBV7-7; possible D gene TRBD1, 6 bases. Trimming took 4 bases from V and 6 from J, leaving 12 bases between them. Germline CDR1 is SSHAT and CDR2 is FNYEAQ (reference sequence). This CDR3 contains 14 residues. The CDR3 nucleotides read TGTGCCAGCAGCTACAGGGATCCACCCGGGGAGCTGTTTTTT. This gives the protein CASSYRDPPGELFF.

The chain carries TRBV6-2 or TRBV6-3 and TRBJ2-1; D gene ambiguous. Germline-derived CDR1 and CDR2 are MNHEY and SVGEGT. CDR3 length equals 12 residues. The germline V and J ends were trimmed by 6 bases and 8 bases, with 11 bases remaining between them. CDR3 loop: CASSHPTDEQFF. The CDR3 DNA is TGTGCCAGCAGCCACCCCACTGATGAGCAGTTCTTC.

This clonotype was counted many times. The J gene is TRBJ1-1, the V gene TRBV7-2, with D hard to call. Per the germline V gene, CDR1 is SGHTA and CDR2 is FQGNSA. The V and J ends lost 0 bases and 4 bases respectively, with 9 bases between them. The length of the CDR3 is 14 residues. CDR3: CASSLAAQGTEAFF. In nucleotides, the CDR3 is TGTGCCAGCAGCTTAGCAGCTCAAGGCACTGAAGCTTTCTTT.

This chain links TRBV6-5 with TRBJ1-5, with a possible D match to TRBD1 (6 bases). V was trimmed by 5 bases and J by 6 bases, leaving 11 bases between them. From germline, CDR1 is MNHEY and CDR2 SVGAGI. The CDR3 contains 13 residues. The DNA for the CDR3 is TGTGCCAGCAGTAAGGACAGATCTCAGCCCCAGCATTTT. Translating it yields CASSKDRSQPQHF.

This clonotype was seen at least ten times. This chain uses TRBV7-8 with TRBJ1-1; D unclear. From germline, CDR1 is SGHVS and CDR2 FQNEAQ. The CDR3 is made up of 15 amino acids. V lost 2 bases and J 1 base, leaving 11 bases between the germline ends. This CDR3 is CASSLRRLENTEAFF. The CDR3 DNA follows: TGTGCCAGCAGCTTAAGGAGGCTCGAGAACACTGAAGCTTTCTTT.

V is TRBV12-5 and J is TRBJ2-6, with no clear D. Germline assignment: CDR1 LGHNT and CDR2 FRNRAP. With 0 bases removed from V and 4 bases from J, the gap between germline ends came to 16 bases. The CDR3 consists of 18 residues. The CDR3 region has the DNA TGTGCTAGTGGTTTGGTGTTTGATGGCGAAGCCGGGGCCAACGTCCTGACTTTC. Protein sequence: CASGLVFDGEAGANVLTF.

This clonotype was found once. V and J are TRBV4-1 and TRBJ2-3; D is ambiguous. This CDR3 is 13 amino acids long. V was trimmed by 2 bases and J by 6 bases, leaving 9 bases between them. Germline values: CDR1 MGHRA, CDR2 YSYEKL. The CDR3 sequence is CASSQSGYDTQYF. The CDR3 nucleotides read TGCGCCAGCAGCCAATCCGGATACGATACGCAGTATTTT.

This clonotype has a count of ten or more. The chain combines TRBV5-6 with TRBJ2-5; possible D gene TRBD2, 6 bases. Trimming stripped 1 base from V and 3 bases from J, with 13 bases between. Germline CDR1 reads SGHDT; CDR2 reads YYEEEE. This CDR3 has 15 residues. CDR3 residues: CASSLLGSGEETQYF. The CDR3 DNA follows: TGTGCCAGCAGCTTGCTGGGTAGCGGAGAAGAGACCCAGTACTTC.

The gene calls are TRBV20-1 and TRBJ2-3; the match to TRBD2 covers 8 bases. The V gene end was trimmed by 5 bases and the J gene end by 4 bases; junction bases not matched to a gene: 8. CDR3 length equals 14 residues. Germline V gene data show CDR1 as DFQATT and CDR2 as SNEGSKA (reference sequence). The DNA of the CDR3 is TGCAGTGCTGTCAGTAGCGGGACGGCAGATACGCAGTATTTT. Protein: CSAVSSGTADTQYF.

V usage is TRBV19 and J usage is TRBJ1-5; D uncertain. The germline gives CDR1 LNHDA, CDR2 SQIVND (reference sequence). V was clipped by 3 bases and J by 4 bases, with 7 bases between them. The CDR3 has 13 amino acids. CDR3 protein: CASSMFPNQPQHF. Here the CDR3 DNA reads TGTGCCAGTAGTATGTTCCCGAATCAGCCCCAGCATTTT.

This chain joins TRBV6-2 or TRBV6-3 and TRBJ2-1; D ambiguous. V lost 7 bases, J lost 6 bases, and 19 bases lay in between. Germline V CDR1 and CDR2: MNHEY, SVGEGT. This CDR3 region has 15 residues. CDR3 region: CASIPYRNFFNEQFF. The CDR3 nucleotides are TGTGCCAGCATTCCGTATAGAAACTTCTTCAATGAGCAGTTCTTC.

This clonotype was seen a handful of times. The chain employs TRBV29-1 and TRBJ2-5; D uncertain. The CDR3 loop spans 12 amino acids. The V gene's germline CDR1 is SQVTM and CDR2 ANQGSEA. Trimming cost V 4 bases and J 5 bases, with 11 bases left between them. The CDR3 region has the DNA TGCAGCGTTGTATCCGGGTCCGAGACCCAGTACTTC. This sequence encodes CSVVSGSETQYF.

This clonotype was counted only a few times. The chain is built from TRBV7-8 and TRBJ2-1; 7 bases match TRBD1. Germline lookup yields CDR1 SGHVS and CDR2 FQNEAQ. This CDR3 comprises 14 residues. The V and J ends lost 3 bases and 8 bases, in that order; junction bases with no gene match: 7. CDR3 DNA sequence: TGTGCCAGCAGCTTTAGGCCCGACAGGGATGAGCAGTTCTTC. Protein product: CASSFRPDRDEQFF.